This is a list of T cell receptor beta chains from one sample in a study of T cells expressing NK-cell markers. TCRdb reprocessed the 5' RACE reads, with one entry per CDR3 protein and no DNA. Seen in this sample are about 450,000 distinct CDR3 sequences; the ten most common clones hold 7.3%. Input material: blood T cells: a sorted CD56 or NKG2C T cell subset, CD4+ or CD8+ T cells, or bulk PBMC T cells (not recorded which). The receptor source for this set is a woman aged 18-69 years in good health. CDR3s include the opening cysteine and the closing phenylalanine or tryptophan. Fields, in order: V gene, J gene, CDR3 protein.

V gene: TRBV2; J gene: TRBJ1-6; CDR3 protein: CASSRPDLDSPLHF
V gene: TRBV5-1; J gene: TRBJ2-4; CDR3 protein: CASSLAGTEKNIQYF
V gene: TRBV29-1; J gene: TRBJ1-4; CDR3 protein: CSVAPRGGEKLFF
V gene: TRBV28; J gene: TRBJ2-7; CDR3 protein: CASSLDRGPREQYF
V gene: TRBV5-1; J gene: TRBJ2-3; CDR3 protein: CASSLDYPADTQYF
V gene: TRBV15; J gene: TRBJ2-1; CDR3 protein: CATSRDLREQFF
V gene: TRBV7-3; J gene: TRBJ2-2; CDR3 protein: CASSLAAITGELFF
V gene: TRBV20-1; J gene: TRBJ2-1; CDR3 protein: CSALLRDEQFF
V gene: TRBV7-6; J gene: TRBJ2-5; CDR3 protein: CASSLNPGAEETQYF
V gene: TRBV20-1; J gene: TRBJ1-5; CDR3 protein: CSARIGGTDQPQHF
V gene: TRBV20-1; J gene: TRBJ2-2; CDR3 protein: CSATDIFGTGELFF
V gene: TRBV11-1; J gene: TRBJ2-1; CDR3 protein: CASSFLTSGDSSYNEQFF
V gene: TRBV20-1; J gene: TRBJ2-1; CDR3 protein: CSALGLAGGNLIYEQFF
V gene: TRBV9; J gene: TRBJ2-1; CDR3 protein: CASSPSSEQFF
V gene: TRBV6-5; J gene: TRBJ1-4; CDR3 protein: CASSYGGGSEKLFF
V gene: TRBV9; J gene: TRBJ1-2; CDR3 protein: CATTPRGQGYGYTF
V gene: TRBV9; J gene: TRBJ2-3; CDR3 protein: CASSPRLAGPRGDTQYF
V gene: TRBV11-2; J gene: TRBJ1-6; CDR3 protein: CASSPQTGNTLHF
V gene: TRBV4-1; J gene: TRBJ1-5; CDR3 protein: CASSQTPNRGPRQPQHF
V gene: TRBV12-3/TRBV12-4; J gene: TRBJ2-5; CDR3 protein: CASSPSRNKQETQYF
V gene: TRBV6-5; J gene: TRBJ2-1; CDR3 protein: CASSHPGGGVNEQFF
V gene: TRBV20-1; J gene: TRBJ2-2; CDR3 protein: CSARGTYATGELFF
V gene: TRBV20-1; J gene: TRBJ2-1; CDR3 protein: CSAKGPGGVSRVEQFF
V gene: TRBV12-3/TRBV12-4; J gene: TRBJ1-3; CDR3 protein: CASGIGSGNTIYF
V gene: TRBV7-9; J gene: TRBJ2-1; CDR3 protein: CASSPVWTSGKDEQFF
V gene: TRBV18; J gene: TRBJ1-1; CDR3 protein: CASSRGQANTEAFF
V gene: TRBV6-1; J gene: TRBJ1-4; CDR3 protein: CASSELIYQEGEKLFF
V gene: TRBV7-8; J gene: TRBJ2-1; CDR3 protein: CASSSTSAYYNEQFF
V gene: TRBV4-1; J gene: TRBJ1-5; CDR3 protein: CASGRRADQPQHF
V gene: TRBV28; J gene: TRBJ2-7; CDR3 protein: CASSLAPEGGYEQYF
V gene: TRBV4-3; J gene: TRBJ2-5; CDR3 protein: CASSQDQVSGTGFEETQYF
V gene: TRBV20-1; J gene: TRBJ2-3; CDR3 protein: CSARGGGRPQADTQYF
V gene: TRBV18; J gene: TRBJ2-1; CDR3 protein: CASSQWAPSAQGLDEQFF
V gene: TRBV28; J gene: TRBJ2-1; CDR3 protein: CASSSTLGLGDEQFF
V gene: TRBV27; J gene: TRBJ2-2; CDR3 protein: CASTLIRGTGELFF
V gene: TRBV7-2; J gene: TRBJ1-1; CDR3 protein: CASSLAETRGSTEAFF
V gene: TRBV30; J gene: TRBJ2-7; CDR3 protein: CAWTWRGGVNEQYF
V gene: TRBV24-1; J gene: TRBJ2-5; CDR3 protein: CATSPSGFGGTQYF
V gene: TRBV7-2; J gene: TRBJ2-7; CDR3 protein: CASSLRPGLAEQYF
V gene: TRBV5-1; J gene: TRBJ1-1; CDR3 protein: CASSLQGAAEAFF